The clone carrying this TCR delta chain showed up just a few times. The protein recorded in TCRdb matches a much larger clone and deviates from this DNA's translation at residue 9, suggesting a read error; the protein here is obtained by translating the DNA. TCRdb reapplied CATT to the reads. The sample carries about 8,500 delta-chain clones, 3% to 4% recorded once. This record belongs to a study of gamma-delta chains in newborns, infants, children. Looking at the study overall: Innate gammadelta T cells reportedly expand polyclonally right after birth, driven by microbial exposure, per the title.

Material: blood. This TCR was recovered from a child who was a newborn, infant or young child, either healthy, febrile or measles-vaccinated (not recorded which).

The CDR3 sequence: CACDRLGDASWDTRQMFF. The CDR3, as DNA: TGTGCCTGTGACAGACTGGGGGATGCGTCCTGGGACACCCGACAGATGTTTTTC. The gene calls are TRDV2 and TRDJ3; TRDD3 aligns across 10 bases. Since TCRdb gives no J gene, matching the DNA to germline was used here to assign it. The CDR3 totals 18 residues. The germline V gene encodes CDR1 GEAIGNYY and CDR2 EKD. V was clipped by 2 bases and J by 1 base; unmatched bases: 4.